The entry below gives a single T cell receptor beta chain sequence along with its context. This record comes from a study of T cell changes during pregnancy in multiple sclerosis. This CDR3 spans 15 amino acids. Deletions cut 4 bases from V and 3 bases from J, with 16 bases between. Germline V gives CDR1 SEHNR, CDR2 FQNEAQ (reference sequence). The repertoire was sequenced with immunoSEQ multiplex PCR; TCRdb's copy has only in-frame clones and lacks some. This table has around 34,000 clones, 90% appearing once. The sequences come from CD8+ T cells from peripheral blood mononuclear cells, collected before pregnancy. This clonotype was obtained from a female donor with multiple sclerosis, enrolled in a pregnancy study. The chain joins TRBV7-9 to TRBJ2-7, with D possibly being TRBD1 (6 bases). CDR3 amino acids: CASSSSGTRYYEQYF. CDR3 in DNA: TGTGCCAGCAGCTCGTCCGGGACAAGATACTACGAGCAGTACTTC. The whole variable domain, filled in from reference TRBV7-9 and TRBJ2-7, reads DTGVSQNPRHKITKRGQNVTFRCDPISEHNRLYWYRQTLGQGPEFLTYFQNEAQLEKSRLLSDRFSAERPKGSFSTLEIQRTEQGDSAMYLCASSSSGTRYYEQYFGPGTRLTVT.